This T cell receptor (beta chain) was observed in a study of blood T cell repertoires in COVID-19. Germline V gene data show CDR1 as SEHNR and CDR2 as FQNEAQ (reference sequence). The CDR3 sequence is 12 residues long. The ends were cut back, 1 base at V and 7 bases at J, with 5 bases in the middle. TCRdb's table, derived via immunoSEQ multiplex PCR, lists solely in-frame clones and lacks some. The repertoire consists of over 100,000 clones, with 70% to 85% occurring once and the leading ten covering approximately 7.9%. This clonotype was obtained from a woman aged 80 or older with active or convalescent COVID-19. The gene calls are TRBV7-9 and TRBJ2-1; the D is unclear. The sequenced material came from peripheral blood. CDR3 bases: TGTGCCAGCAGCTTAGGCCGGAATGAGCAGTTCTTC. Amino acids: CASSLGRNEQFF.